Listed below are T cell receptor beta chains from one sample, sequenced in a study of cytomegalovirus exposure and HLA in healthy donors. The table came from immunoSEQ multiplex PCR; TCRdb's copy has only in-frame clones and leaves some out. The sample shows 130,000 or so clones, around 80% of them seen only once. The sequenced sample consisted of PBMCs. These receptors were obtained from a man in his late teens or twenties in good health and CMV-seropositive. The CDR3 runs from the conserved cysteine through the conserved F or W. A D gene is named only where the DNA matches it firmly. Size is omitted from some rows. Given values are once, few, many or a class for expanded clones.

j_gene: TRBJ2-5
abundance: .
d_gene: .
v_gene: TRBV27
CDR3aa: CASSWAGGLQETQYF
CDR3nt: TGTGCCAGCAGTTGGGCAGGGGGGCTTCAAGAGACCCAGTACTTC

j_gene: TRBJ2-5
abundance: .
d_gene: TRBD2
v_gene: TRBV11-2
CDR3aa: CASVGGSYQETQYF
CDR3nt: TGTGCCAGCGTAGGCGGGAGTTACCAAGAGACCCAGTACTTC

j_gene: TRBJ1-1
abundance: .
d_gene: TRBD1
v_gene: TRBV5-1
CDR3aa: CASSPRTGANTEAFF
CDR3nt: TGCGCCAGCAGCCCGAGGACAGGGGCGAACACTGAAGCTTTCTTT

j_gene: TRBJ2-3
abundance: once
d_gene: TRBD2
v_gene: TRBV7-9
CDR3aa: CASSSTSGQDTQYF
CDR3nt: TGTGCCAGCAGCTCGACTAGCGGCCAAGATACGCAGTATTTT

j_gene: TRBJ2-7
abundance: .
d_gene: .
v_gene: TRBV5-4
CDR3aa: CASSFSSQGEQYF
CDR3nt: TGTGCCAGCAGCTTTTCATCGCAGGGCGAGCAGTACTTC

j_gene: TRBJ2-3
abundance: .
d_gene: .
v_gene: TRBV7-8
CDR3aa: CASSLKRLADTQYF
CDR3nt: TGTGCCAGCAGCTTAAAGAGGCTAGCTGATACGCAGTATTTT

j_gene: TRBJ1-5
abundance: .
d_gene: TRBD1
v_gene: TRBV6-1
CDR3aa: CASSADTGVGVWQPQHF
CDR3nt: TGTGCCAGCAGTGCGGACACAGGGGTCGGGGTTTGGCAGCCCCAGCATTTT

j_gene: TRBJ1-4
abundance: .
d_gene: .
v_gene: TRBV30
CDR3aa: CAWSVTEDEKLFF
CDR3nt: TGTGCCTGGAGTGTCACGGAGGATGAAAAACTGTTTTTT

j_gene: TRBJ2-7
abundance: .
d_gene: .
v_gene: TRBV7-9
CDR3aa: CASSSQMSSYEQYF
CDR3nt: TGTGCCAGCAGCTCCCAAATGAGCTCCTACGAGCAGTACTTC

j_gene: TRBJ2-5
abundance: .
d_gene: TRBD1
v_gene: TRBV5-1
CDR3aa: CASSLAGQGMETQYF
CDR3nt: TGCGCCAGCAGCTTGGCGGGACAGGGGATGGAGACCCAGTACTTC

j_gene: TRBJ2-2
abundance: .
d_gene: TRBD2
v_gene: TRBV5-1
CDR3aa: CASSLANREGTGELFF
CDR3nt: TGCGCCAGCAGCTTGGCGAATCGGGAGGGGACCGGGGAGCTGTTTTTT

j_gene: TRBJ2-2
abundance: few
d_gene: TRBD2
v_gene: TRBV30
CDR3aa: CAWTRRTSGINTGELFF
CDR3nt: TGTGCCTGGACGAGACGGACTAGCGGGATCAACACCGGGGAGCTGTTTTTT

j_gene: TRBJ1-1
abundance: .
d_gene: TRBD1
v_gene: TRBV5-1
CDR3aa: CASTPGTGNTEAFF
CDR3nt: TGCGCCAGCACCCCCGGGACAGGGAACACTGAAGCTTTCTTT

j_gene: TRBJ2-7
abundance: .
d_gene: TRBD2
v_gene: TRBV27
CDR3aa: CASSSSSRAGESYEQYF
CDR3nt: TGTGCCAGCAGTTCCTCCTCCCGAGCGGGAGAGTCCTACGAGCAGTACTTC

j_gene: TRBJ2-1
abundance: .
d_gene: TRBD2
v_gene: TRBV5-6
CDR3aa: CASSLYGTSGRVNEQFF
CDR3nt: TGTGCCAGCAGCTTGTATGGGACTAGCGGGAGGGTCAATGAGCAGTTCTTC

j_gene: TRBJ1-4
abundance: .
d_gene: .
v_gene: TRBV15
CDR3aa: CATSREVTRNEKLFF
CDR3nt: TGTGCCACCAGCAGAGAGGTCACCCGGAATGAAAAACTGTTTTTT

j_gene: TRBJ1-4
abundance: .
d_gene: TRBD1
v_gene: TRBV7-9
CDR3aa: CASSFTGTGGPEDEKLFF
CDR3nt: TGTGCCAGCAGCTTCACCGGGACAGGGGGTCCTGAGGACGAAAAACTGTTTTTT

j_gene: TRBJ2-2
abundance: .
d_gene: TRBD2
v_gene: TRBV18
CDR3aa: CASSPLAGANTGELFF
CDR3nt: TGTGCCAGCTCACCACTCGCGGGAGCGAACACCGGGGAGCTGTTTTTT

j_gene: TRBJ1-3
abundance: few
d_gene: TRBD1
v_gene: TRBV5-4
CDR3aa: CASSSLTGENTIYF
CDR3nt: TGTGCCAGCAGCTCTCTCACAGGGGAGAACACCATATATTTT

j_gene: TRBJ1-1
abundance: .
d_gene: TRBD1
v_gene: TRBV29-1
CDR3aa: CSVAGGEAFF
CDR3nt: TGCAGCGTTGCAGGGGGTGAAGCTTTCTTT

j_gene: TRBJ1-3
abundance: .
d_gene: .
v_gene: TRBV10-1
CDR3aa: CASSEVGQSSSGNTIYF
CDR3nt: TGCGCCAGCAGTGAGGTGGGGCAGTCGTCCTCTGGAAACACCATATATTTT

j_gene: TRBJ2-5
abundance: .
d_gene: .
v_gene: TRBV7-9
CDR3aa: CASSLATGSGETQYF
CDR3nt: TGTGCCAGCAGCTTAGCGACGGGTAGTGGGGAGACCCAGTACTTC

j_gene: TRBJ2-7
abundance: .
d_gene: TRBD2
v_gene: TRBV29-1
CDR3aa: CSVTGLAGAYEQYF
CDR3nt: TGCAGCGTTACCGGACTAGCGGGGGCCTACGAGCAGTACTTC

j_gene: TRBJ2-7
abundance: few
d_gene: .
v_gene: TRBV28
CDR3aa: CASSLAGDEQYF
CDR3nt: TGTGCCAGCAGTTTAGCAGGCGACGAGCAGTACTTC

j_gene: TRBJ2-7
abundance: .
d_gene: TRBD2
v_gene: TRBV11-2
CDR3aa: CASSSPAGGYNEQYF
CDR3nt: TGTGCCAGCAGCTCTCCGGCGGGAGGTTACAACGAGCAGTACTTC

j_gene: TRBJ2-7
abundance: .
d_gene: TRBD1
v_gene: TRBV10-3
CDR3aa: CAVIPGQGTYEQYF
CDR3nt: TGTGCCGTTATTCCGGGACAGGGGACCTACGAGCAGTACTTC

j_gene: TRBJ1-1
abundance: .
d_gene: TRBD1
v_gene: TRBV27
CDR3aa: CASSLRTGGMNTEAFF
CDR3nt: TGTGCCAGCAGTCTTAGGACAGGGGGTATGAACACTGAAGCTTTCTTT